This TCR beta chain was found in a study of glioma-infiltrating T cells after dendritic cell vaccination. TCRB CDR3 was amplified from 2 ug genomic DNA or less. Sequencing was performed with immunoSEQ multiplex PCR; in TCRdb, only in-frame clones are kept and a portion is missing. The sample lists around 37,000 clones; about 80% were seen once. Germline V gene data show CDR1 as SGHDT and CDR2 as YYEEEE. Between the trimmed V and J ends, which lost 0 bases and 3 bases, there was a span of 9 bases. This CDR3 is built from 14 residues. The V gene is TRBV5-6, the J gene TRBJ1-1; no reliable D call. This specimen was blood, taken before dendritic cell vaccination. The TCR sequence derives from a human donor with glioblastoma. The CDR3 sequence: CASSLDQIYTEAFF. Here the CDR3 DNA reads TGTGCCAGCAGCTTGGACCAGATTTACACTGAAGCTTTCTTT. The variable domain in full, with the rest retrieved from reference TRBV5-6 and TRBJ1-1, is DAGVTQSPTHLIKTRGQQVTLRCSPKSGHDTVSWYQQALGQGPQFIFQYYEEEERQRGNFPDRFSGHQFPNYSSELNVNALLLGDSALYLCASSLDQIYTEAFFGQGTRLTVV.